These 28 T cell receptor beta chains were all obtained from the same sample, sequenced in a study of regulatory T cells in long-lasting Graves disease. Time point noted: newly diagnosed GD, antithyroid drugs for less than 3 months. PBMC RNA served as the TCR library source. Researchers made TCR beta libraries by using iRepertoire HTBI primers and running Arm-PCR on CDR3 regions. TCRdb redid the calling of the multiplex PCR reads with MiXCR, one entry per CDR3 protein. The table includes about 620,000 distinct CDR3 sequences, approximately 15% detected once. These data were likewise used in another study, on T cells in Graves' hyperthyroidism and ophthalmopathy.

This specimen was peripheral blood mononuclear cells (PBMCs), taken at new diagnosis, from a patient treated with antithyroid drugs. Receptors were obtained from a woman in her thirties with Graves disease.

This clonotype was detected many times. The chain couples TRBV19 to TRBJ1-1, with 7 bases matching TRBD1. J was trimmed by 4 bases and V by 7 bases; bases with no gene match: 9. CDR1 LNHDA and CDR2 SQIVND come from the germline V gene (reference sequence). CDR3 size: 14 residues. CDR3: CASINRGVSTEAFF. The CDR3 nucleotides read TGTGCCAGTATCAACAGGGGTGTGAGCACTGAAGCTTTCTTT.

This clonotype was recorded a few times. This chain uses TRBV10-1 with TRBJ2-3; TRBD1 aligns across 8 bases. In germline, CDR1 is WNHNN, CDR2 SYGVQD (reference sequence). V lost 7 bases and J lost 5; bases outside the gene matches: 11. The CDR3 covers 15 residues. The CDR3 spells CASTPIGQGVDTQYF. The CDR3 coding sequence is TGCGCCAGCACTCCCATCGGACAGGGTGTAGATACGCAGTATTTT.

At least ten counts were recorded for this clonotype. This chain connects TRBV7-2 to TRBJ2-3; the match to TRBD2 covers 13 bases. Germline-derived CDR1 and CDR2 are SGHTA and FQGNSA. The CDR3 loop spans 20 amino acids. J gave up 0 bases and V 5 bases, and 14 bases lay outside the gene matches. The CDR3 DNA is TGTGCCAGCAGCCCTTCGCTCGGTGGGGGACTAGCGGGAAGCACAGATACGCAGTATTTT. Encoded protein: CASSPSLGGGLAGSTDTQYF.

The chain combines TRBV19 with TRBJ1-5, with a possible D match to TRBD1 (5 bases). CDR1 LNHDA and CDR2 SQIVND come from the germline V gene (reference sequence). CDR3 length equals 14 residues. The ends were cut back, 4 bases at V and 7 bases at J, with 14 bases in the middle. The CDR3 sequence is CASSTQGGEQPQHF. The CDR3 coding sequence is TGTGCCAGTAGTACCCAGGGTGGCGAACAGCCCCAGCATTTT.

V gene TRBV19 combines with J gene TRBJ2-7, with 8 positions matching TRBD2. Germline V gene lookup returns CDR1 LNHDA and CDR2 SQIVND (reference sequence). V lost 4 bases, J lost 6 bases, and 5 bases stayed unmatched. CDR3 length: 13 residues. CDR3 DNA: TGTGCCAGTAGTACGCAACGGGAGGGCGAGCAGTACTTC. It specifies CASSTQREGEQYF.

This clonotype has at least ten counts. This chain uses TRBV10-3 with TRBJ2-1; TRBD2 agrees at 7 bases. The CDR3 runs 12 residues. V was clipped by 4 bases and J by 6 bases; unmatched bases: 0. Per germline, CDR1 ENHRY and CDR2 SYGVKD. CDR3 in DNA: TGTGCCATCAGTGGCGGGAGCAATGAGCAGTTCTTC. This gives the protein CAISGGSNEQFF.

This clonotype was seen many times. The chain links TRBV2 to TRBJ1-5, with TRBD1 as a possible D gene (5 bases). The V and J ends lost 8 bases and 3 bases respectively, with 17 bases between them. This CDR3 has 15 residues. Germline V lookup: CDR1 SNHLY, CDR2 FYNNEI. Written as DNA, the CDR3 is TGTGCCAGCCAGACCGAGCAGGGAAACAATCAGCCCCAGCATTTT. Its translation is CASQTEQGNNQPQHF.

The rearrangement uses TRBV19 and TRBJ1-1, with D possibly TRBD1 on 6 matching bases. The germline V gene encodes CDR1 LNHDA and CDR2 SQIVND (reference sequence). This CDR3 is built from 14 residues. V lost 7 bases and J lost 0, with 12 bases in between. The CDR3 here is CASIRGGMNTEAFF. CDR3 sequence (DNA): TGTGCCAGTATCCGAGGGGGGATGAACACTGAAGCTTTCTTT.

In its sample, this clonotype was seen many times. The genes are TRBV29-1 and TRBJ1-1; a possible D gene is TRBD1 (6 bases). Germline-derived CDR1 and CDR2 are SQVTM and ANQGSEA. The CDR3 consists of 13 residues. V was trimmed by 7 bases and J by 4 bases, leaving 16 bases between them. CDR3 loop: CSAQGGRVTEAFF. CDR3 in DNA: TGCAGCGCCCAAGGGGGGCGAGTCACTGAAGCTTTCTTT.

The V gene is TRBV28, the J gene TRBJ2-5; TRBD2 matches at 7 bases. J lost 4 bases, V lost 3 bases, and 11 bases had no gene match. The germline gives CDR1 MDHEN, CDR2 SYDVKM. CDR3 length: 16 residues. This chain's CDR3 is CASSFNRGGYRETQYF. CDR3 DNA sequence: TGTGCCAGCAGTTTTAATCGGGGAGGGTACCGAGAGACCCAGTACTTC.

This clonotype has a handful of counts. The chain carries TRBV9 and TRBJ2-7; D may correspond to TRBD1 or TRBD2 (5 bases each). V shed 3 bases and J shed 3 bases, with 19 bases lying between them. From germline, CDR1 is SGDLS and CDR2 YYNGEE. The CDR3 is 16 residues long. The CDR3 reads CASSEGSGTANYEQYF. The CDR3 DNA reads as TGTGCCAGCAGCGAGGGTTCCGGGACGGCGAACTACGAGCAGTACTTC.

For this clonotype: One junction end does not reproduce the germline sequence, and a read error may be involved. The V call is TRBV27, the J call TRBJ1-1; TRBD1 is a possible D gene (5 bases). CDR1 and CDR2 from the germline V gene are MNHEY and SMNVEV (reference sequence). The CDR3 spans 14 residues. The CDR3 bases are TGTGCCAGCAGTTTAACAGGAGGGAACACTGAAGCTTCCTTT. As protein: CASSLTGGNTEASF.

This clonotype was counted only a few times. This clone may be a read error of a much larger clone one base away. The chain links TRBV28 to TRBJ2-1, with 7 bases aligning to TRBD1. Germline V gene lookup returns CDR1 MDHEN and CDR2 SYDVKM. CDR3 length: 17 residues. CDR3 coding DNA: TGTGCCAGCAGCCCCCTCCCGGGACAGAGTATTCACAATGAGCAGTCCTTC. Its protein is CASSPLPGQSIHNEQSF.

In this sample, this clonotype turned up many times. The chain recombines TRBV11-1 with TRBJ2-1, with D possibly being TRBD2 (5 bases). CDR1 SGHAT and CDR2 FQDESV come from the germline V gene (reference sequence). The germline V and J ends were trimmed by 2 bases and 8 bases, with 10 bases remaining between them. The CDR3 is 13 amino acids. The CDR3 coding sequence is TGTGCCAGCAGCTTAATTGGAGGTCATGAGCAGTTCTTC. This gives the protein CASSLIGGHEQFF.

This clonotype appeared a few times. The V call is TRBV27, the J call TRBJ1-2; D unresolved. Germline CDR1 is MNHEY and CDR2 is SMNVEV (reference sequence). The V end lost 3 bases, the J end lost 6 bases, and 14 bases lay between the germline ends. The CDR3 runs to 14 residues. In nucleotides, the CDR3 is TGTGCCAGCAGTTTGGGCATTAATTTCCATGGCTACACCTTC. It codes for CASSLGINFHGYTF.

Details on this clonotype: A read error may be the cause here, since a much bigger clone is one base away. The J gene is TRBJ2-7, the V gene TRBV6-1, with TRBD1 as a possible D gene (6 bases). The germline V gene has CDR1 MNHNS and CDR2 SASEGT. Trimming removed 1 base from V and 1 base from J, with 11 bases in between. This CDR3 is 15 amino acids long. The CDR3 nucleotides are TGTGCCAGCAGTGAAGGACAGGATGCTTCCTACGAGCAGTACTTC. Its translation: CASSEGQDASYEQYF.

This clonotype has a count of ten or more. The CDR3 region is CASSFKQGASGGYTF. CDR3 bases: TGTGCCAGCAGCTTTAAACAGGGGGCGTCCGGTGGCTACACCTTC. The genes are TRBV7-2 and TRBJ1-2; TRBD1 agrees at 9 bases. The germline gives CDR1 SGHTA, CDR2 FQGNSA. The CDR3 runs to 15 residues. J lost 7 bases, V lost 3 bases, and 9 bases had no gene match.

This clonotype was seen a handful of times. The chain joins TRBV7-9 to TRBJ2-1; 8 nucleotides align to TRBD1. The CDR3 extends over 15 amino acids. Losses at the gene ends were 3 bases for V and 3 bases for J; bases not matched to a gene: 4. Germline V gene data show CDR1 as SEHNR and CDR2 as FQNEAQ (reference sequence). The CDR3 is CASSFTGTGYNEQFF. The DNA of the CDR3 is TGTGCCAGCAGCTTCACCGGGACAGGCTACAATGAGCAGTTCTTC. Drawing the rest from reference TRBV7-9 and TRBJ2-1, the complete variable domain is DTGVSQNPRHKITKRGQNVTFRCDPISEHNRLYWYRQTLGQGPEFLTYFQNEAQLEKSRLLSDRFSAERPKGSFSTLEIQRTEQGDSAMYLCASSFTGTGYNEQFFGPGTRLTVL.

In its sample, this clonotype was seen many times. The chain employs TRBV2 and TRBJ1-6; D call uncertain. Trimming removed 5 bases from V and 7 bases from J, with 12 bases in between. Germline loops: CDR1 SNHLY, CDR2 FYNNEI. CDR3 length: 14 amino acids. In DNA form, the CDR3 reads TGTGCCAGCAGTCGATTAGGCCCCAATTCACCCCTCCACTTT. Its translation: CASSRLGPNSPLHF.

The sample holds many counts of this clonotype. The chain employs TRBV9 and TRBJ1-1; D call uncertain. The length of the CDR3 is 14 residues. The germline V and J ends were trimmed by 0 bases and 1 base, with 7 bases remaining between them. CDR1 SGDLS and CDR2 YYNGEE come from the germline V gene. CDR3: CASSVATENTEAFF. As DNA, the CDR3 is TGTGCCAGCAGCGTAGCTACTGAGAACACTGAAGCTTTCTTT.

This clonotype occurred many times. The rearrangement links TRBV5-1 to TRBJ1-1; D might be TRBD1 (5 bases). Between the trimmed V and J ends, which lost 1 base and 5 bases, there was a span of 12 bases. This CDR3 spans 14 amino acids. The germline gives CDR1 SGHRS, CDR2 YFSETQ. In DNA, the CDR3 is TGCGCCAGCAGCTTGTACCGGGGCTTGACTGAAGCTTTCTTT. Protein sequence: CASSLYRGLTEAFF. Supplemented by reference TRBV5-1 and TRBJ1-1, the full variable domain reads KAGVTQTPRYLIKTRGQQVTLSCSPISGHRSVSWYQQTPGQGLQFLFEYFSETQRNKGNFPGRFSGRQFSNSRSEMNVSTLELGDSALYLCASSLYRGLTEAFFGQGTRLTVV.

This clonotype was seen a handful of times. V usage is TRBV7-2 and J usage is TRBJ2-3, with D perhaps given as TRBD1 or TRBD2 (5 bases each). This CDR3 comprises 13 residues. V lost 5 bases and J lost 3, with 9 bases in between. CDR1 is SGHTA, CDR2 FQGNSA, per germline. As DNA, the CDR3 is TGTGCCAGCAGCCAAGAGGGGACAGATACGCAGTATTTT. It translates to CASSQEGTDTQYF.

This clonotype showed up just a few times. The rearrangement links TRBV11-2 to TRBJ2-7; D possibly corresponds to TRBD1 (5 bases). Deletions cut 1 base from V and 3 bases from J, with 10 bases between. The CDR3 sequence is 14 residues long. Germline loops: CDR1 SGHAT, CDR2 FQNNGV. In DNA form, the CDR3 reads TGTGCCAGCAGCTTAGTACAGGTTATCTACGAGCAGTACTTC. This gives the protein CASSLVQVIYEQYF.

V gene TRBV12-3 or TRBV12-4 combines with J gene TRBJ2-3, with 8 bases lining up with TRBD2. CDR3 size: 16 residues. V shed 0 bases and J 2 bases; nucleotides not matched to a gene: 4. CDR3 sequence (DNA): TGTGCCAGCAGTTTAGCGGGGCGGGGGGACACAGATACGCAGTATTTT. This encodes CASSLAGRGDTDTQYF.

This clonotype has only a few counts. CDR3 sequence (DNA): TGTGCCAGCAGCTTTGGGGGCCTCCCTAATTCACCCCTCCACTTT. Translated, it gives CASSFGGLPNSPLHF. The rearrangement links TRBV7-9 to TRBJ1-6; D is perhaps TRBD1 (6 bases). Germline lookup yields CDR1 SEHNR and CDR2 FQNEAQ (reference sequence). This CDR3 contains 15 residues. The V end lost 3 bases, the J end lost 6 bases, and 12 bases lay between the germline ends.

The CDR3 spells CASSPIQRGGLYEQYF. In DNA form, the CDR3 reads TGCGCCAGCAGCCCCATCCAGCGTGGGGGCCTCTACGAGCAGTACTTC. J is TRBJ2-7 and V is TRBV4-1; possible D gene TRBD1, 6 bases. The V gene lost 4 bases and the J gene lost 3 bases, with 19 bases spanning the gap. Germline CDR1 and CDR2: MGHRA and YSYEKL. The CDR3 consists of 16 residues.

The gene calls are TRBV12-3 or TRBV12-4 and TRBJ2-7; D may be TRBD1 (5 bases). The V gene lost 4 bases and the J gene lost 5 bases, with 15 bases spanning the gap. The CDR3 sequence is 14 residues long. The CDR3 sequence is CASSSTLRVHEQYF. The DNA for the CDR3 is TGTGCCAGCAGTTCTACCCTCAGGGTCCACGAGCAGTACTTC.

This clonotype was picked up a small number of times. The chain employs TRBV9 and TRBJ1-3; D gene unclear. Trimming removed 3 bases at V and 0 bases at J, with 10 bases between. This CDR3 has 15 residues. CDR1 is SGDLS, CDR2 YYNGEE, per germline. The CDR3 is CASSAMAGSGNTIYF. As DNA, the CDR3 is TGTGCCAGCAGCGCCATGGCGGGCTCTGGAAACACCATATATTTT.